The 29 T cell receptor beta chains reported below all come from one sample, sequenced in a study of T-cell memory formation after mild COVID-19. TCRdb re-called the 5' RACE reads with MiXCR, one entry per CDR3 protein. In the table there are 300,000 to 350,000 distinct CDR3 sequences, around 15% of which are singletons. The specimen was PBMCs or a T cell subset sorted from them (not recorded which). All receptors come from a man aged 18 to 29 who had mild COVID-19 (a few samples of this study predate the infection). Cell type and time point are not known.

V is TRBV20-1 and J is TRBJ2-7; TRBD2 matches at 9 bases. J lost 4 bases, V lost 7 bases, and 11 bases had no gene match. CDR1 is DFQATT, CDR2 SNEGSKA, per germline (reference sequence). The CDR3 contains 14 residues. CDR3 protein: CSVRFGTSKYEQYF. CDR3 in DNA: TGCAGTGTTCGGTTCGGGACTAGCAAATACGAGCAGTACTTC.

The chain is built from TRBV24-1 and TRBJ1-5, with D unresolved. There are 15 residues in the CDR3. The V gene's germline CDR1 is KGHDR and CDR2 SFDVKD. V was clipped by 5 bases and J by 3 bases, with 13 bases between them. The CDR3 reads CATSALFLYNQPQHF. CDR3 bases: TGTGCCACCAGTGCCCTTTTTCTTTACAATCAGCCCCAGCATTTT.

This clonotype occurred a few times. CDR3 bases: TGTGCCAGCAGTGGGACTAGAGACAATGAGCAGTTCTTC. This codes for CASSGTRDNEQFF. This chain joins TRBV6-6 and TRBJ2-1, with 8 bases identical to TRBD2. The CDR3 runs to 13 residues. The junction had 2 bases not matched to a gene; V was cut back by 5 bases and J by 5 bases. CDR1 is MNHNY, CDR2 SVGAGI, per germline (reference sequence).

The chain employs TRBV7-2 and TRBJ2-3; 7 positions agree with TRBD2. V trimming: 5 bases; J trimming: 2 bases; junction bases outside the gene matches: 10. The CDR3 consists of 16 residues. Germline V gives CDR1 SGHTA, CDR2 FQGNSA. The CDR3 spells CASSRYGLEITDTQYF. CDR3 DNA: TGTGCCAGCAGCCGATATGGACTAGAGATCACAGATACGCAGTATTTT.

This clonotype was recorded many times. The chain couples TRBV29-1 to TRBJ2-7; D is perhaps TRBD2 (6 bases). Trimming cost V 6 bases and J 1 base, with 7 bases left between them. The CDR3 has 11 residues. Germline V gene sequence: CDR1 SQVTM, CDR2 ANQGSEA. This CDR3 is CSVRGSYEQYF. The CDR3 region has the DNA TGCAGCGTACGGGGGTCCTACGAGCAGTACTTC.

CDR3 residues: CASSTTSGKAGYTF. DNA of the CDR3: TGTGCCAGCAGCACAACATCAGGGAAAGCTGGCTACACCTTC. J is TRBJ1-2 and V is TRBV7-8; D possibly corresponds to TRBD1 (5 bases). The V gene's germline CDR1 is SGHVS and CDR2 FQNEAQ. Trimming stripped 5 bases from V and 7 bases from J, with 17 bases between. CDR3 length: 14 amino acids.

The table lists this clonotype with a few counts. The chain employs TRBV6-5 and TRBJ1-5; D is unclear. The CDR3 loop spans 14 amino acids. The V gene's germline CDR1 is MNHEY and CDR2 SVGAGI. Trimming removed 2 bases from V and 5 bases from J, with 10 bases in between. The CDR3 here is CASSYVLGYQPQHF. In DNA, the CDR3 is TGTGCCAGCAGTTACGTACTGGGGTATCAGCCCCAGCATTTT.

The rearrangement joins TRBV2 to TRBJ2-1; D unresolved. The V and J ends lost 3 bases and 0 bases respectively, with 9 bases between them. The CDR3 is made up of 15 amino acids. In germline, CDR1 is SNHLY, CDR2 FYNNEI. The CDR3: CASSESESSYNEQFF. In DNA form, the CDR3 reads TGTGCCAGCAGTGAGTCGGAGAGCTCCTACAATGAGCAGTTCTTC.

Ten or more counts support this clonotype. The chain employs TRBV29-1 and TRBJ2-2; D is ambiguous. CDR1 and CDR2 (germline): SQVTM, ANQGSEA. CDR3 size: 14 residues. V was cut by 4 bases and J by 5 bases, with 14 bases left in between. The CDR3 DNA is TGCAGCGTTGTCTCGGACCAATCAACCGGGGAGCTGTTTTTT. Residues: CSVVSDQSTGELFF.

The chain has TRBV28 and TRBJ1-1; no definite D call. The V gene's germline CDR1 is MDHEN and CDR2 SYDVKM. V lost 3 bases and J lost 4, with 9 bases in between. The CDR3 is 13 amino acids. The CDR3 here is CASSFESSTEAFF. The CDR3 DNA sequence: TGTGCCAGCAGTTTTGAGTCGTCCACTGAAGCTTTCTTT.

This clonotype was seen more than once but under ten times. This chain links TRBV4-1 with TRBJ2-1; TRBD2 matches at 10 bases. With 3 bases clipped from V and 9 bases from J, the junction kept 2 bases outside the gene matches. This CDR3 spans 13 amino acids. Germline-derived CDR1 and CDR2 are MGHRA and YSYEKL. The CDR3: CASSHRLAGEQFF. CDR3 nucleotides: TGCGCCAGCAGCCATAGACTAGCGGGTGAGCAGTTCTTC.

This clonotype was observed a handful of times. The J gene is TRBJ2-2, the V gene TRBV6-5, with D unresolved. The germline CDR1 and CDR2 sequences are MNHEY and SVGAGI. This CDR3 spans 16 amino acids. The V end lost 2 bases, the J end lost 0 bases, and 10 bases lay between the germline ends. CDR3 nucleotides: TGTGCCAGCAGTTACGTACATAGTGCGAACACCGGGGAGCTGTTTTTT. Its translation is CASSYVHSANTGELFF.

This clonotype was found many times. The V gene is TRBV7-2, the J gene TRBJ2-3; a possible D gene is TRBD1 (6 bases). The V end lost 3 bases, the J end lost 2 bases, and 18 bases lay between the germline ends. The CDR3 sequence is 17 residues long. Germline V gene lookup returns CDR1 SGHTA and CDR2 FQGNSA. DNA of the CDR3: TGTGCCAGCAGCTTCCTCAGGGGTACTACCCTCACAGATACGCAGTATTTT. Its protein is CASSFLRGTTLTDTQYF.

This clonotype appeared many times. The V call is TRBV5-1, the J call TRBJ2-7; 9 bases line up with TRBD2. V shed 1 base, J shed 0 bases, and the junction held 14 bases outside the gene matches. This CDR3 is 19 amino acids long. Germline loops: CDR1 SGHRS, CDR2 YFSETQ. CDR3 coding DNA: TGCGCCAGCAGCTTGTCCAGCGGGGGGCTAAAAACATTCTCCTACGAGCAGTACTTC. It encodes CASSLSSGGLKTFSYEQYF.

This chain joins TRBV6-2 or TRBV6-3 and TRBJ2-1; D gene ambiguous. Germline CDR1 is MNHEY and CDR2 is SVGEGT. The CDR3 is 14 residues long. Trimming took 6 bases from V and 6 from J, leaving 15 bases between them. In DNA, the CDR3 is TGTGCCAGCAGCGCCAATCCCGCCCCCAATGAGCAGTTCTTC. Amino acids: CASSANPAPNEQFF.

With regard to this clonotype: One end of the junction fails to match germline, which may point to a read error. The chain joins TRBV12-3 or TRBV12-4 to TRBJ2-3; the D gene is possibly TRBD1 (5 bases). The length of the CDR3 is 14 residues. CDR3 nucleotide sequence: TGTGCCATCAGTCCCAGGGCCCGCACAGATACGCAGTATTTT. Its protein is CAISPRARTDTQYF.

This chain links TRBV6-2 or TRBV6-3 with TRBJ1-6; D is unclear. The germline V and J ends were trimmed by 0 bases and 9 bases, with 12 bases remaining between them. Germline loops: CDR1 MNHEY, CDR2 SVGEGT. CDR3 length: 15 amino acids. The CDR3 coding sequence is TGTGCCAGCAGTTACTCCCCCAGGTCGGGTTCACCCCTCCACTTT. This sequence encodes CASSYSPRSGSPLHF.

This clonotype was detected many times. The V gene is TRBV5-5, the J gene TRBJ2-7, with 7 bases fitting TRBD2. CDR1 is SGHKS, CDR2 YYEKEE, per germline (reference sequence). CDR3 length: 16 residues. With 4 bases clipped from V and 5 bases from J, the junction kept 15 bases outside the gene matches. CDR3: CASSPTGEGRVHEQYV. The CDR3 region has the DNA TGTGCCAGCAGCCCGACCGGGGAGGGACGTGTTCACGAGCAGTACGTC.

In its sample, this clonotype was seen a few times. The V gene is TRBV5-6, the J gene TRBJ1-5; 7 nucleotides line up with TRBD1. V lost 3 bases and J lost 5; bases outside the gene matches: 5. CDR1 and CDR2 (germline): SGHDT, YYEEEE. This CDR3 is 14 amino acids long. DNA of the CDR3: TGTGCCAGCAGCTCTGACAGGGACTATCAGCCCCAGCATTTT. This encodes CASSSDRDYQPQHF.

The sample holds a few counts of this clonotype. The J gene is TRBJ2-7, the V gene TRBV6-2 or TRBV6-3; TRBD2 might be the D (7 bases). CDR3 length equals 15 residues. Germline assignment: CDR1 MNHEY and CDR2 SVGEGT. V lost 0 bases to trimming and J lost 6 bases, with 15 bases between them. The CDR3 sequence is CASSYSLGGASEQYF. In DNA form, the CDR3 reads TGTGCCAGCAGTTACTCGTTGGGGGGGGCGAGCGAGCAGTACTTC.

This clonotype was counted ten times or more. The CDR3 spells CAISEQANTEAFF. CDR3 coding DNA: TGTGCCATCAGTGAACAGGCTAACACTGAAGCTTTCTTT. V usage is TRBV10-3 and J usage is TRBJ1-1, with D possibly matching TRBD1 (5 bases). Trimming pared 3 bases from V and 2 bases from J, leaving 7 bases between. This CDR3 is built from 13 residues. In germline, CDR1 is ENHRY, CDR2 SYGVKD.

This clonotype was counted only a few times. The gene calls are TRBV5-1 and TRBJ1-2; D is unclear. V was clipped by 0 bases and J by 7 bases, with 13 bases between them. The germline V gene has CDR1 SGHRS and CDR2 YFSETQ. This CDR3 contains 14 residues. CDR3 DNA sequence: TGCGCCAGCAGCTTGGCCCGGGTGGGAGGTGGCTACACCTTC. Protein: CASSLARVGGGYTF.

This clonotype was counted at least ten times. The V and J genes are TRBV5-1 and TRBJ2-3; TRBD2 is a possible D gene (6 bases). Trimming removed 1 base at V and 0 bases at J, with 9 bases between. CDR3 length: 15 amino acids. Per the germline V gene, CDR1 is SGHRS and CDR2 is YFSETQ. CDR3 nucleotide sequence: TGCGCCAGCAGCTTGCTCGCGGGGAGCACAGATACGCAGTATTTT. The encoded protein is CASSLLAGSTDTQYF.

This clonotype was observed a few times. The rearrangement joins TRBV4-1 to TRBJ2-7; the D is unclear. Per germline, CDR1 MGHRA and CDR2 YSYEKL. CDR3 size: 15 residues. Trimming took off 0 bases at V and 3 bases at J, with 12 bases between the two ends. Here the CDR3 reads CASSQDFALFYEQYF. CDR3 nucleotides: TGCGCCAGCAGCCAAGATTTTGCATTGTTCTACGAGCAGTACTTC.

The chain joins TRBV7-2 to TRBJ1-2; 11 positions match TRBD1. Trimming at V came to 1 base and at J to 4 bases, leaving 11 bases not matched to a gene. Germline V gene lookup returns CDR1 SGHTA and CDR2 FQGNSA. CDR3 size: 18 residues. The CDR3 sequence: CASSLVGGTGGSGYGYTF. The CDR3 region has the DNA TGTGCCAGCAGCTTAGTGGGCGGGACAGGGGGGTCCGGCTATGGCTACACCTTC.

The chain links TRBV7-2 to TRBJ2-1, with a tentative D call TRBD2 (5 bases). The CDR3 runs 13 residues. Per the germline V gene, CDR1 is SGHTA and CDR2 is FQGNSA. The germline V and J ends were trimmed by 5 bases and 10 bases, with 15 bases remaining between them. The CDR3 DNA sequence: TGTGCCAGCAGCGTCCCCGGACTCATCGAGCAGTTCTTC. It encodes CASSVPGLIEQFF.

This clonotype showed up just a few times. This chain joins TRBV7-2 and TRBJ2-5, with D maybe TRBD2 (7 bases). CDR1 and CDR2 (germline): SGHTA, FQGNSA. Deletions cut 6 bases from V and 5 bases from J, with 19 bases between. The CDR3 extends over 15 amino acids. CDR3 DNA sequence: TGTGCCAGCAGGCGGGCGGGGGCGACCAAGGAGACCCAGTACTTC. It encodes CASRRAGATKETQYF. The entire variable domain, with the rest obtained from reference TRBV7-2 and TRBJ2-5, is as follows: GAGVSQSPSNKVTEKGKDVELRCDPISGHTALYWYRQSLGQGLEFLIYFQGNSAPDKSGLPSDRFSAERTGGSVSTLTIQRTQQEDSAVYLCASRRAGATKETQYFGPGTRLLVL.

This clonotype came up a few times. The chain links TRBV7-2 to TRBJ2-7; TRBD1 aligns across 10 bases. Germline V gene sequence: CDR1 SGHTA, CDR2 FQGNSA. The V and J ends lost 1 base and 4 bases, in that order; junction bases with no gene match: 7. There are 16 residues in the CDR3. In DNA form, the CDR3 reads TGTGCCAGCAGCTTAGTATGGGACAGGGGAGGGTACGAGCAGTACGTC. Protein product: CASSLVWDRGGYEQYV.

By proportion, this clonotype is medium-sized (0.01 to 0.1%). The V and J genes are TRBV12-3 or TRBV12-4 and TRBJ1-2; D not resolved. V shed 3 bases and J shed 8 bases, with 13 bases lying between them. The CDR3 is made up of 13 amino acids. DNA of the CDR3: TGTGCCAGCAGTTTTAACAGCTTGAGGGGCTACACCTTC. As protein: CASSFNSLRGYTF.